The clone carrying this TCR beta chain was seen at least ten times. What it binds is not known. The template was RNA from unsorted bulk tissue. Chemotherapy-naive patients with new lung cancer underwent thoracic surgery in China, August–November 2014. The data were taken from a study of tumor and adjacent non-tumor tissue in lung cancer. Whole-study context: Patients comprised some eleven adenocarcinoma, 2 squamous cell carcinoma and 1 small cell lung cancer. Patients were aged roughly 30 to 76, 9 to 10 men and about five women, stage I to III.

The library came from three nested PCR rounds adapted from ARM-PCR protocols. From the multiplex PCR reads, TCRdb called clonotypes with MiXCR, one entry per CDR3 protein. The sample yields approximately 75,000 distinct CDR3 sequences, 60% to 80% seen once. Findings of the study overall: Higher tumor TCR diversity was associated with shorter survival.

V lost 10 bases and J 0 bases, leaving 22 bases between the germline ends. Germline V gene data show CDR1 as MDHEN and CDR2 as SYDVKM. The CDR3 covers 16 residues. The specimen sequenced was lung tumor tissue. The chain joins TRBV28 to TRBJ2-7; a possible D gene is TRBD1 (5 bases). The clonotype originates from a woman between 45 and 65 years old with non-small cell lung cancer. The CDR3 DNA follows: TGTGCCACTTCCAGTATTAGGACAAGCCTCTCCTACGAGCAGTACTTC. It codes for CATSSIRTSLSYEQYF.